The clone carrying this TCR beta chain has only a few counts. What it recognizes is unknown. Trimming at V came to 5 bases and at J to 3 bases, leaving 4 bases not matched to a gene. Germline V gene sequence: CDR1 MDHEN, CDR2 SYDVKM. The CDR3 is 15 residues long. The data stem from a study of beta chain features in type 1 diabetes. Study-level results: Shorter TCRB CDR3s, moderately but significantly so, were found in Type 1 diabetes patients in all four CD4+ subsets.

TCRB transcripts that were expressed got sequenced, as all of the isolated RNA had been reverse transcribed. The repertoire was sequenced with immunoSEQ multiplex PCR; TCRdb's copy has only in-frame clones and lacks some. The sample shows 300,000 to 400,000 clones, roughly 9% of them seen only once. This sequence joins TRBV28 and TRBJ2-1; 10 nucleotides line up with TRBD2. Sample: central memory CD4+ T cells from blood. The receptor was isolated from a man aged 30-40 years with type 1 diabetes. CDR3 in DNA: TGTGCCAGCAGTGAAGGACTAGCGGTCTACAATGAGCAGTTCTTC. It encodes CASSEGLAVYNEQFF.